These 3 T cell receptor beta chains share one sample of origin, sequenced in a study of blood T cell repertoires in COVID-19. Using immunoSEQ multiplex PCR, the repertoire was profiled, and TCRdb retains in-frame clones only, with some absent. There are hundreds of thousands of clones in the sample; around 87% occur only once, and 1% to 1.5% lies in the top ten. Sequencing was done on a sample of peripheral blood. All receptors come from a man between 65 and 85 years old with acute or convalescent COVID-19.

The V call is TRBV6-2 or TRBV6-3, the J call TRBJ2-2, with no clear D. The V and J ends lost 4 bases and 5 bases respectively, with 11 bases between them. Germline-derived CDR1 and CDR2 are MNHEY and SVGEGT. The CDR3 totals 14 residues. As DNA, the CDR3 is TGTGCCAGCAGTTTTATAGAACCTACCGGGGAGCTGTTTTTT. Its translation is CASSFIEPTGELFF.

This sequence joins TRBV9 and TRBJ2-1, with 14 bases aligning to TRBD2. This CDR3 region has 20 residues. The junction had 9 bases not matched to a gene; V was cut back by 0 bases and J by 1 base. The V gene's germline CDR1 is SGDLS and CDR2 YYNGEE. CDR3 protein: CASSVAPGTSGSRSYNEQFF. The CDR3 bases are TGTGCCAGCAGCGTAGCGCCGGGGACTAGCGGGAGTCGGTCCTACAATGAGCAGTTCTTC.

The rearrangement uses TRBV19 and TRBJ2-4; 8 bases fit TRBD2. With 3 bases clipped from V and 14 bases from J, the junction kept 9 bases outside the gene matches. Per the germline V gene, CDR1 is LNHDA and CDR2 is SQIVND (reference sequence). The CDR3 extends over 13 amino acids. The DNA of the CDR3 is TGTGCCAGTAGTATTCGCCCGGGACTAGGGGAGTACTTC. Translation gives CASSIRPGLGEYF.